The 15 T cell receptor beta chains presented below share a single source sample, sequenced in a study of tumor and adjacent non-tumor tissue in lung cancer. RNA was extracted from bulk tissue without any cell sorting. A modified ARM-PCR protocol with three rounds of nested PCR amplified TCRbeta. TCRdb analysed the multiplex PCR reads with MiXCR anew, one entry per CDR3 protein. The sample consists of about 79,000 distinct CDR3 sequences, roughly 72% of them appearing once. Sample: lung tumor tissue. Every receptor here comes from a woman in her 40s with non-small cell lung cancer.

DNA of the CDR3: TGTGCCAGCAGGGGCCGGGGGAGCCCCGAGCAGTACTTC. It specifies CASRGRGSPEQYF. The J gene is TRBJ2-7, the V gene TRBV12-3 or TRBV12-4; D may be TRBD2 (6 bases). The CDR3 has 13 residues. V dropped 6 bases and J dropped 6 bases, with 15 bases sitting between them.

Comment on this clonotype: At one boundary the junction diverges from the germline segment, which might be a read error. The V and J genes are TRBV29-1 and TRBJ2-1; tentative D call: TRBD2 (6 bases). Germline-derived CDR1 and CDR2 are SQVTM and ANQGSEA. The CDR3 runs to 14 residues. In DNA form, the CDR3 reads TGCAGCATGACTAGAGGTTTTTCTTACAATGAGCAGTTCTTT. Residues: CSMTRGFSYNEQFF.

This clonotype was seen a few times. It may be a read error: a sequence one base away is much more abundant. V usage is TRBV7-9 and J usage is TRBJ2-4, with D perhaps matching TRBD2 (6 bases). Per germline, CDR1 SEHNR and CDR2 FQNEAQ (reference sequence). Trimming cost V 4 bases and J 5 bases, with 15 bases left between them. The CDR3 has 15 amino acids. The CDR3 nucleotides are TGTGCCAGCAGCTCCCTAGGGGACTCTCAAAACATTCAGTACTTC. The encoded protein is CASSSLGDSQNIQYF.

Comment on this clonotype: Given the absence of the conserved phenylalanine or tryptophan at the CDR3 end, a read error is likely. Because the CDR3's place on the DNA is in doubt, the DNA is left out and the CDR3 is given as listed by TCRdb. CDR3 loop: CASSSGTISTDTLYL. The V call is TRBV6-5, the J call TRBJ2-3; the table's D call TRBD1 went unverified against the DNA. Looked up from germline, CDR1 is MNHEY and CDR2 is SVGAGI. A total of 15 residues make up the CDR3, ends included.

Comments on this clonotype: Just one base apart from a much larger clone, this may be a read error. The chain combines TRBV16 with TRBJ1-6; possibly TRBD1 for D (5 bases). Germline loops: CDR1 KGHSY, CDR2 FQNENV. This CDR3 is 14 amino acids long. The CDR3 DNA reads TGTGCCAGCAGCCAATCCAGACAGAATTCACCCGTCCACTTT. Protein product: CASSQSRQNSPVHF.

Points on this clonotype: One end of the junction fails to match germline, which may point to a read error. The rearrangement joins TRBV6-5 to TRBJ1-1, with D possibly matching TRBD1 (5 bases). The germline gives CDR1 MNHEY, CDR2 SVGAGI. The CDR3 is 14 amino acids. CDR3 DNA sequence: TGTTCCAGCAGCAGCTTGGGACGGAACACTGAAGCTTTCTTT. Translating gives CSSSSLGRNTEAFF.

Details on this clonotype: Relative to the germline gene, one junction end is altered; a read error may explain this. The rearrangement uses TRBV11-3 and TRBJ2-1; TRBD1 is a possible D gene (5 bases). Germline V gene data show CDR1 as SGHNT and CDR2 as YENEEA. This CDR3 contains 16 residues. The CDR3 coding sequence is TGTGCCAACAGCAGGCAGGGTGTAGCTGGGTACAATGAGCAGTTCTTC. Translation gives CANSRQGVAGYNEQFF.

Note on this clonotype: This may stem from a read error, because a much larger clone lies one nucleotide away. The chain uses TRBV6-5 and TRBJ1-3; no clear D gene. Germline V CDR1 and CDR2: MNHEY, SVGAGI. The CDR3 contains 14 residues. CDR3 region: CVSSYRGHGNTIYF. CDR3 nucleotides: TGTGTCAGCAGTTACCGGGGTCATGGAAACACCATATATTTT.

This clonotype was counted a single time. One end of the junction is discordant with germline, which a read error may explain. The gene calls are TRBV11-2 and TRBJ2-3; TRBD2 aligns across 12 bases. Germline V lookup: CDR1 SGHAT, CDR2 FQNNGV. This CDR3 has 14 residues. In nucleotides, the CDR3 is TGTGCCATCAGCCCTCTAGCGGGGGGGGATATGCAATATTTT. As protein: CAISPLAGGDMQYF.

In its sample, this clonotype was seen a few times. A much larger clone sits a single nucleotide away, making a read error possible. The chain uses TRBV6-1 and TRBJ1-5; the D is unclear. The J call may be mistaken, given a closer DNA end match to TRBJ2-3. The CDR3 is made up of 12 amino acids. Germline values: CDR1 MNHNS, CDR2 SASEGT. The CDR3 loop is CASSDPLQPQYF. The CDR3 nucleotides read TGTGCCAGCAGTGATCCCCTACAGCCCCAGTATTTT.

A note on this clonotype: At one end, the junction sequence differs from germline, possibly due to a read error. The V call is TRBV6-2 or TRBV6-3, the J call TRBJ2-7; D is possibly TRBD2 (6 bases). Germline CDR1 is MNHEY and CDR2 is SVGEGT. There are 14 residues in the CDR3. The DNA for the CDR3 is TGTGTCATCAGTTCTCGGGCGTTGGACTACGAGCATTACTTC. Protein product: CVISSRALDYEHYF.

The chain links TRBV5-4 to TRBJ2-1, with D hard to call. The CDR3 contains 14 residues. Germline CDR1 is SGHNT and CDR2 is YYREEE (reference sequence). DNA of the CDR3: TGTGACAGTCAAGGTGGGAACTCCTACAATGAGCAGTTCTTC. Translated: CDSQGGNSYNEQFF.

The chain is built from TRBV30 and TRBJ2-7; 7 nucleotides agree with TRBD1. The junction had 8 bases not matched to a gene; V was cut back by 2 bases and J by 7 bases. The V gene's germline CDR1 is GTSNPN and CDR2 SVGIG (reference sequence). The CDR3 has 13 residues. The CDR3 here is CAWSRDSIYEQYF. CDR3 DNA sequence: TGTGCCTGGAGTCGGGACAGCATCTATGAGCAGTACTTC.

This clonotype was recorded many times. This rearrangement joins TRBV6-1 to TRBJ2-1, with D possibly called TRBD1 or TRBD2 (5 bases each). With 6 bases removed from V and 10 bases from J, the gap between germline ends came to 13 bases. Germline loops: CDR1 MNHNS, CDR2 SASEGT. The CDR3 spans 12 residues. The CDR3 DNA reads TGTGCCAGCAGCTCAGGGACGAGGGAGCAGTTCTTC. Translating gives CASSSGTREQFF.

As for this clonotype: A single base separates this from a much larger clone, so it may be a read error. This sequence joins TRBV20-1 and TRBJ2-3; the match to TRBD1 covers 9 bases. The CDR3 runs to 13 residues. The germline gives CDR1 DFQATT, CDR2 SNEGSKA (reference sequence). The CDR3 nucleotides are TGCAGTGCGGTCGGACAGGGGAGGCATACGCGGTATTTT. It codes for CSAVGQGRHTRYF.